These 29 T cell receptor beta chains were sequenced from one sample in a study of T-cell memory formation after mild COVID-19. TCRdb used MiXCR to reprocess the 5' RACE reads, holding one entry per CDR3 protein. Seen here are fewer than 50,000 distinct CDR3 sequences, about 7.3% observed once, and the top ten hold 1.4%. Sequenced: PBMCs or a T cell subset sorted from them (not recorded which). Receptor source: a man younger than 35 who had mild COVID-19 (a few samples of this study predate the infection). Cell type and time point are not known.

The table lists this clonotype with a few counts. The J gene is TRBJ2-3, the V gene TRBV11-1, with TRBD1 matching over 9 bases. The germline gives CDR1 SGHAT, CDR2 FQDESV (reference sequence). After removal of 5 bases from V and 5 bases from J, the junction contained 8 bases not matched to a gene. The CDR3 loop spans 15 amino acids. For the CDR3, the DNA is TGTGCCAGCAGCCCCCGGGACAGGGTGGAAGATACGCAGTATTTT. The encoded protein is CASSPRDRVEDTQYF.

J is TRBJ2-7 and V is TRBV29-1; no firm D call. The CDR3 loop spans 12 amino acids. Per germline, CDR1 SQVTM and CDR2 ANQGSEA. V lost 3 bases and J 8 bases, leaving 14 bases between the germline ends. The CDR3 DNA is TGCAGCGTTGAGAGTCACGATGGGAAGCAGTACGTC. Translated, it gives CSVESHDGKQYV.

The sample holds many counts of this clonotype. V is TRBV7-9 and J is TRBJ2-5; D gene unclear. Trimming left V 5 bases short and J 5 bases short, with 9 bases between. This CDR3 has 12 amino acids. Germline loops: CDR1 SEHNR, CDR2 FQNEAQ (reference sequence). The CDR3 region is CASSQESETQYF. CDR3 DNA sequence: TGTGCCAGCAGCCAGGAGAGCGAGACCCAGTACTTC.

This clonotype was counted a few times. The CDR3: CSVEGNEKLFF. The DNA of the CDR3 is TGCAGCGTTGAGGGAAATGAAAAACTGTTTTTT. This rearrangement joins TRBV29-1 to TRBJ1-4; D is undetermined. The V gene's germline CDR1 is SQVTM and CDR2 ANQGSEA. Trimming removed 3 bases from V and 5 bases from J, with 4 bases in between. The length of the CDR3 is 11 residues.

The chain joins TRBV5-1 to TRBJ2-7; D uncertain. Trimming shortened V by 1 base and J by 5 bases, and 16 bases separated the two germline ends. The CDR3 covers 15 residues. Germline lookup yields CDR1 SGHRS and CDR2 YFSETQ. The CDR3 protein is CASSLPPMEAHEQYF. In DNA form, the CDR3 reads TGCGCCAGCAGCTTGCCCCCTATGGAAGCCCACGAGCAGTACTTC.

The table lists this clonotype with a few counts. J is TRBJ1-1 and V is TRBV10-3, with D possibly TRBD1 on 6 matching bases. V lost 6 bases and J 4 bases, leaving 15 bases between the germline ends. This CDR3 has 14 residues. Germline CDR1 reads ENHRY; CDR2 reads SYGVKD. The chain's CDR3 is CAIREGGKITEAFF. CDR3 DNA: TGTGCCATCAGAGAGGGGGGGAAGATCACTGAAGCTTTCTTT.

CDR3 amino acids: CSASPGQGYVQPQHF. The DNA of the CDR3 is TGCAGTGCTTCACCGGGACAGGGGTACGTTCAGCCCCAGCATTTT. The V call is TRBV20-1, the J call TRBJ1-5, with TRBD1 matching 10 bases. Per the germline V gene, CDR1 is DFQATT and CDR2 is SNEGSKA (reference sequence). With V trimmed by 5 bases and J by 6 bases, 10 bases remained unmatched. The CDR3 has 15 residues.

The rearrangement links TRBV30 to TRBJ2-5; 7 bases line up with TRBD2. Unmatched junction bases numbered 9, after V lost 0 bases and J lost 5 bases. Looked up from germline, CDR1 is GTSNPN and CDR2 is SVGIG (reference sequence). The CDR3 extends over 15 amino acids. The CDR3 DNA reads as TGTGCCTGGAGTGTAGGGAGCGGGGCACGGGAGACCCAGTACTTC. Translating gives CAWSVGSGARETQYF. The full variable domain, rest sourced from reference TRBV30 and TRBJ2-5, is SQTIHQWPATLVQPVGSPLSLECTVEGTSNPNLYWYRQAAGRGLQLLFYSVGIGQISSEVPQNLSASRPQDRQFILSSKKLLLSDSGFYLCAWSVGSGARETQYFGPGTRLLVL.

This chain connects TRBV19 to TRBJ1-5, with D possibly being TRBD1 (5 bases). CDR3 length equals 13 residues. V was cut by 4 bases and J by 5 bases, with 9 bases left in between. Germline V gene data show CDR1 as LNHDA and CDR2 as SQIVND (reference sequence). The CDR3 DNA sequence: TGTGCCAGTAGTACGCGGGGACATCAGCCCCAGCATTTT. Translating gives CASSTRGHQPQHF.

The CDR3 spells CASTDMDFAETDTQYF. In nucleotides, the CDR3 is TGTGCCAGCACCGATATGGACTTCGCCGAGACAGATACGCAGTATTTT. This chain uses TRBV28 with TRBJ2-3, with D possibly being TRBD2 (5 bases). Trimming cost V 7 bases and J 3 bases, with 20 bases left between them. The CDR3 runs to 16 residues. The germline V gene encodes CDR1 MDHEN and CDR2 SYDVKM.

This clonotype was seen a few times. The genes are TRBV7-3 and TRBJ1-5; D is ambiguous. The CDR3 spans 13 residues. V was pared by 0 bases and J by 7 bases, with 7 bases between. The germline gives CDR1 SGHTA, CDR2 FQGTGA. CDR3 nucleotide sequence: TGTGCCAGCAGCTTAACGACGCAACAGCCCCAGCATTTT. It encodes CASSLTTQQPQHF.

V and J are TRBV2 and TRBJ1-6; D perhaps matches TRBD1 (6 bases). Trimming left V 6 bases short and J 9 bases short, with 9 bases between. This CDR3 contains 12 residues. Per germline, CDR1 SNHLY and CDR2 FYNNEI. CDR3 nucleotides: TGTGCCAGCAGCCTGGACAGTTCACCCCTCCACTTT. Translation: CASSLDSSPLHF.

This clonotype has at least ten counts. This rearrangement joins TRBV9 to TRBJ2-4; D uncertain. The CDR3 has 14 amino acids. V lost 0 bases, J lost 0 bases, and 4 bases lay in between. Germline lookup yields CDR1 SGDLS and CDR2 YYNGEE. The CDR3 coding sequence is TGTGCCAGCAGCGTAGGATTAGCCAAAAACATTCAGTACTTC. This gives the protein CASSVGLAKNIQYF.

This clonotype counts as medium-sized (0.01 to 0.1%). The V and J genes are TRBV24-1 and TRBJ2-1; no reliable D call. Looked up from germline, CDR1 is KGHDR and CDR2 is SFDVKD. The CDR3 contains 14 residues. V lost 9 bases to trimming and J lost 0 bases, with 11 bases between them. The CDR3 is CATAPAGSYNEQFF. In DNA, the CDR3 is TGTGCCACCGCCCCCGCCGGCTCCTACAATGAGCAGTTCTTC.

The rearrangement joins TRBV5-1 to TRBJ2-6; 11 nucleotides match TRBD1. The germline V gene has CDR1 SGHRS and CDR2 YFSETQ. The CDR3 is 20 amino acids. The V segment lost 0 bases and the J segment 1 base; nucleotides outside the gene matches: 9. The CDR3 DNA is TGCGCCAGCAGCTTGGAAGGACAGGGGGCGCGGTGGTCTGGGGCCAACGTCCTGACTTTC. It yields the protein CASSLEGQGARWSGANVLTF.

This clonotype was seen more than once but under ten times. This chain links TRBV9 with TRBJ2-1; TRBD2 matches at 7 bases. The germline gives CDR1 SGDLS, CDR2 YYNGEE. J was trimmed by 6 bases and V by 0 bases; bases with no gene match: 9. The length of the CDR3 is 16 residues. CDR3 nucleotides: TGTGCCAGCAGCGTAGGCCCTTTGCGGGGGACCAATGAGCAGTTCTTC. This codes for CASSVGPLRGTNEQFF. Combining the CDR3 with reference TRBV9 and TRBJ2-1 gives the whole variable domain DSGVTQTPKHLITATGQRVTLRCSPRSGDLSVYWYQQSLDQGLQFLIQYYNGEERAKGNILERFSAQQFPDLHSELNLSSLELGDSALYFCASSVGPLRGTNEQFFGPGTRLTVL.

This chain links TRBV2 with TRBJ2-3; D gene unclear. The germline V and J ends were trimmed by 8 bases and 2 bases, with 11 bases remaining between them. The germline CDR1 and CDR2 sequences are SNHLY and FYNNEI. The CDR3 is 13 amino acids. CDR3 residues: CASRPGPTDTQYF. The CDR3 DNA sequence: TGTGCCAGCCGGCCGGGCCCCACAGATACGCAGTATTTT. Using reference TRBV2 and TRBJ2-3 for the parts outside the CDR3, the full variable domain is EPEVTQTPSHQVTQMGQEVILRCVPISNHLYFYWYRQILGQKVEFLVSFYNNEISEKSEIFDDQFSVERPDGSNFTLKIRSTKLEDSAMYFCASRPGPTDTQYFGPGTRLTVL.

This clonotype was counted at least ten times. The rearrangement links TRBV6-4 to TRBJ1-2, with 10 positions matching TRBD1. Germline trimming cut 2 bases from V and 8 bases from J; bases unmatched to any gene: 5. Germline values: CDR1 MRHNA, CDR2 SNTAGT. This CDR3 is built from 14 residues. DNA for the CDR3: TGTGCCAGCAGTGACCGGGACAGGGGAGACGGCTACACCTTC. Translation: CASSDRDRGDGYTF.

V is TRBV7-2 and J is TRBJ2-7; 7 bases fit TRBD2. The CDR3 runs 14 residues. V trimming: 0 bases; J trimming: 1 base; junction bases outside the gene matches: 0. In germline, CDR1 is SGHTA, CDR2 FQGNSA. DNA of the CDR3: TGTGCCAGCAGCTTAGCCGGGGGGTCCTACGAGCAGTACGTC. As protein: CASSLAGGSYEQYV.

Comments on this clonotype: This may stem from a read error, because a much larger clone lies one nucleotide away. This CDR3 reads CASSFFPRDSPLHF. The CDR3 region has the DNA TGTGCCAGCAGCTTTTTCCCCAGGGACTCACCCCTCCACTTT. The chain combines TRBV7-2 with TRBJ1-6, with a tentative D call TRBD1 (5 bases). CDR3 length: 14 residues. Germline V gene sequence: CDR1 SGHTA, CDR2 FQGNSA. The V and J ends lost 3 bases and 10 bases respectively, with 13 bases between them.

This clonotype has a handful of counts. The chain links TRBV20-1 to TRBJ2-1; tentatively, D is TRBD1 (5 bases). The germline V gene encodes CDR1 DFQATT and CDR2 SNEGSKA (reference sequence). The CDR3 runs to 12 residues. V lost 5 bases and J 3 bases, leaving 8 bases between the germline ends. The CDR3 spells CSALQGYNEQFF. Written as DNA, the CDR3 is TGCAGTGCTCTTCAGGGCTACAATGAGCAGTTCTTC.

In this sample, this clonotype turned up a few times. The CDR3 DNA is TGTGCCAGCAGTGAAGCGAGCCGCAAGGAGAACATTCAGTACTTC. Protein product: CASSEASRKENIQYF. This chain connects TRBV2 to TRBJ2-4; D is unresolved. The length of the CDR3 is 15 residues. Trimming removed 0 bases at V and 7 bases at J, with 13 bases between. Germline CDR1 and CDR2: SNHLY and FYNNEI.

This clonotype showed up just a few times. The CDR3 loop reads CASSLFPVTLTANTGELFF. For the CDR3, the DNA is TGTGCCAGCAGCTTATTCCCAGTAACCTTAACTGCGAACACCGGGGAGCTGTTTTTT. The chain recombines TRBV7-3 with TRBJ2-2; no reliable D call. V lost 2 bases, J lost 0 bases, and 19 bases lay in between. This CDR3 is 19 amino acids long. In germline, CDR1 is SGHTA, CDR2 FQGTGA.

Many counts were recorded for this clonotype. DNA of the CDR3: TGCGCCAGCAGCCTGGTGTTCGGGGGGGCACAAACGCAGTATTTT. It codes for CASSLVFGGAQTQYF. This chain joins TRBV5-1 and TRBJ2-3, with TRBD2 matching over 8 bases. V lost 4 bases to trimming and J lost 9 bases; unmatched junction nucleotides: 13. Germline CDR1 and CDR2: SGHRS and YFSETQ. The CDR3 covers 15 residues.

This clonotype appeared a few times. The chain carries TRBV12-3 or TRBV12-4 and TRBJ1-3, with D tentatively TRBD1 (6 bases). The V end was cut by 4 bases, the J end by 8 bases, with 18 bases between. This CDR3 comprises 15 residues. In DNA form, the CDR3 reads TGTGCCAGCAGTTACAGGGTTTTGAAGGGAGACACCATATATTTT. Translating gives CASSYRVLKGDTIYF.

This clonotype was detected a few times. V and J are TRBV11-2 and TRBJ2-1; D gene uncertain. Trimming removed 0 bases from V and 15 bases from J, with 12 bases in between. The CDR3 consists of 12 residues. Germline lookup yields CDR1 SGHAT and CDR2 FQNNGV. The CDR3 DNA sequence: TGTGCCAGCAGCTTAGAAGGCCCCTGGGTGTTCTTC. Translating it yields CASSLEGPWVFF.

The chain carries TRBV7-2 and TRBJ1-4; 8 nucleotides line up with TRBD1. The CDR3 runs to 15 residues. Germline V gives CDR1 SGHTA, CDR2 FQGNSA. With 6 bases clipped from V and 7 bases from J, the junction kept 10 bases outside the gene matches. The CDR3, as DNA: TGTGCCAGCAGTCGACAGGGGCCGATAAGTGAAAAACTGTTTTTT. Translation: CASSRQGPISEKLFF.

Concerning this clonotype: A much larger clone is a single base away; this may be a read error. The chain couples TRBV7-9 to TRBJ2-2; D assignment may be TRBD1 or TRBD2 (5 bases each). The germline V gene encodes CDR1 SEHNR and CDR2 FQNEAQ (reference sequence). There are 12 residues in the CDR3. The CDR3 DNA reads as TGTGCCAGCTGGACGGGGACCGGGGAGCTGATTTTT. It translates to CASWTGTGELIF.

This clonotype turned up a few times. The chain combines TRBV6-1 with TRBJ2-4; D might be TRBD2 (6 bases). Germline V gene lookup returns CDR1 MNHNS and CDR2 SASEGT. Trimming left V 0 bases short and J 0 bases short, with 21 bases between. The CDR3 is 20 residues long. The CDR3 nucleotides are TGTGCCAGCAGTGAAGCCCTACGAGGACTACTTTACATAGCCAAAAACATTCAGTACTTC. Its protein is CASSEALRGLLYIAKNIQYF.